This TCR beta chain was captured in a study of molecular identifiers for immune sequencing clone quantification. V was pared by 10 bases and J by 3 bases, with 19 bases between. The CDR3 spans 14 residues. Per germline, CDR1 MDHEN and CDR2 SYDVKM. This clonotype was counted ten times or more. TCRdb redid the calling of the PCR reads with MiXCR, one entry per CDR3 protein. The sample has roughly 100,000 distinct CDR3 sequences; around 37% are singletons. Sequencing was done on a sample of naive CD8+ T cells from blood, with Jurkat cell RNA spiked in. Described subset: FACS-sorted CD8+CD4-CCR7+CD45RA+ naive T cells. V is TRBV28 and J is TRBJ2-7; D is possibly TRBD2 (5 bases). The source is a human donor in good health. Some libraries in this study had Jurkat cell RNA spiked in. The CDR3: CANPKRVRNYEQYF. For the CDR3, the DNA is TGTGCCAACCCTAAGAGGGTCAGAAACTACGAGCAGTACTTC.